Listed below are T cell receptor beta chains from one sample, sequenced in a study of breast tumors, draining lymph nodes, adjacent tissues. Each CDR3 protein gets one entry after TCRdb re-called the multiplex PCR reads with MiXCR. Of approximately 100,000 distinct CDR3 sequences detected, around 21% appear once; the ten largest clones hold less than 1.5%. Sequenced sample: axillary lymph node tissue. These receptor sequences come from a female donor with breast cancer. Some clones in this sample may be carry-over from other donors' samples. Both conserved end residues are trimmed from each CDR3. Fields, in order: V gene, CDR3 protein.

v_call: TRBV29-1; cdr3_aa: SVDPHRAEAF
v_call: TRBV6-5; cdr3_aa: ASSYSGLAETQY
v_call: TRBV24-1; cdr3_aa: ATSDFPRGEQF
v_call: TRBV20-1; cdr3_aa: SALRQRGTTDTQY
v_call: TRBV20-1; cdr3_aa: SARVLAGGDTGELF
v_call: TRBV9; cdr3_aa: ASSVESGGNEQY
v_call: TRBV7-2; cdr3_aa: ASSLMWAEETQY
v_call: TRBV20-1; cdr3_aa: SGTKNTGELF
v_call: TRBV7-9; cdr3_aa: ASSWTNYGYT
v_call: TRBV10-2; cdr3_aa: ASSRGGGETQY
v_call: TRBV7-8; cdr3_aa: ASSLVTGSEQF
v_call: TRBV28; cdr3_aa: ASSLSSRRNTDTQY
v_call: TRBV6-5; cdr3_aa: ASSYKRASYNEQF
v_call: TRBV20-1; cdr3_aa: SAPRPSSYEQY
v_call: TRBV30; cdr3_aa: AWNWGRGGKLF
v_call: TRBV6-2/TRBV6-3; cdr3_aa: ASSYGRGGGEQY
v_call: TRBV5-4; cdr3_aa: ASGDPGTGHNSPLH
v_call: TRBV12-3/TRBV12-4; cdr3_aa: ASSLDHVHEQY
v_call: TRBV4-1; cdr3_aa: ASSQDPGTAYEQY
v_call: TRBV5-6; cdr3_aa: ASSRQGATEQY
v_call: TRBV7-9; cdr3_aa: ASSSLRTQPNNSPLH
v_call: TRBV2; cdr3_aa: ASSAQQLFDGYT
v_call: TRBV5-1; cdr3_aa: ASSPSGQRNYGYT
v_call: TRBV27; cdr3_aa: ASSFLGSYGYT
v_call: TRBV7-9; cdr3_aa: ASSLGVGPTDTQY
v_call: TRBV4-2; cdr3_aa: ASSLKSAGDEKLF
v_call: TRBV20-1; cdr3_aa: SARDRDGYT
v_call: TRBV19; cdr3_aa: ASSSHSTGSYEQY
v_call: TRBV29-1; cdr3_aa: SVATGGLNEQY
v_call: TRBV7-2; cdr3_aa: ASSSGTGVHGYT
v_call: TRBV9; cdr3_aa: ASSPDSSPYEQY
v_call: TRBV6-5; cdr3_aa: ASSYGAGGYQETQY
v_call: TRBV24-1; cdr3_aa: ATSDGVVSGELF
v_call: TRBV7-2; cdr3_aa: ASSLTGASGNTIY
v_call: TRBV28; cdr3_aa: ASSLGGSPSYEQY
v_call: TRBV5-1; cdr3_aa: ASSPLDVVGTDTQY
v_call: TRBV28; cdr3_aa: ATVDRGKNIQY
v_call: TRBV30; cdr3_aa: AWMGQNSSPLH
v_call: TRBV5-8; cdr3_aa: ASSFRTGAEDTQY
v_call: TRBV7-9; cdr3_aa: ASSLGNSGPQPQH
v_call: TRBV2; cdr3_aa: TSTGLAGGLDTDTQY